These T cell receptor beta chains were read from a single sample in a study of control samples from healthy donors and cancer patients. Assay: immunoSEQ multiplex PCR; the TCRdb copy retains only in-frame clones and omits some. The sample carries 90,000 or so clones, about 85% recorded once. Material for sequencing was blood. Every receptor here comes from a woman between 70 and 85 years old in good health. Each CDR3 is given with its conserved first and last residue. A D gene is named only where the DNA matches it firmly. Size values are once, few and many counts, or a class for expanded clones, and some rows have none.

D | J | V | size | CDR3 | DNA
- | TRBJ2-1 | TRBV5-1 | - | CASSPDGQTYNEQFF | TGCGCCAGCAGCCCTGATGGACAGACCTACAATGAGCAGTTCTTC
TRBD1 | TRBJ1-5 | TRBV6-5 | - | CASKGQGNQPQHF | TGTGCCAGCAAGGGACAGGGTAATCAGCCCCAGCATTTT
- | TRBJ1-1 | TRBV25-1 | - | CASSVDLWVTEAFF | TGTGCCAGCAGCGTGGATTTGTGGGTCACTGAAGCTTTCTTT
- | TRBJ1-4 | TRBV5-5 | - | CASSLLTNEKLFF | TGTGCCAGCAGCTTGTTGACTAATGAAAAACTGTTTTTT
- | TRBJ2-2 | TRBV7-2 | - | CASSSQGGLGGELFF | TGTGCCAGCAGCTCCCAAGGGGGGCTAGGCGGGGAGCTGTTTTTT
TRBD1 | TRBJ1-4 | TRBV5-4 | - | CASSQTGGDEKLFF | TGTGCCAGCAGTCAGACAGGGGGGGATGAAAAACTGTTTTTT
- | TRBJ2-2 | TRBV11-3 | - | CASSRTGELFF | TGTGCCAGCAGCCGCACCGGGGAGCTGTTTTTT
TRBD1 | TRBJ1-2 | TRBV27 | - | CASSEQGASYGYTF | TGTGCCAGCAGCGAACAGGGGGCTAGTTATGGCTACACCTTC
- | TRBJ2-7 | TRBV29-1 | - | CSVVDSYEQYF | TGCAGCGTTGTCGACTCCTACGAGCAGTACTTC
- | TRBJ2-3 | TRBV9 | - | CASSVDRPGVRGLDTQYF | TGTGCCAGCAGCGTGGATCGCCCAGGAGTGAGGGGCTTAGATACGCAGTATTTT
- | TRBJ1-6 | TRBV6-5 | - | CATSETVNSPLHF | TGTGCCACAAGCGAAACGGTCAATTCACCCCTCCACTTT
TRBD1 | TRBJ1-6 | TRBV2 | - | CASSEDPQGIGSPLHF | TGTGCCAGCAGTGAAGATCCACAGGGGATTGGATCACCCCTCCACTTT
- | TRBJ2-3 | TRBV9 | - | CASSVENHLSTDTQYF | TGTGCCAGCAGCGTCGAGAACCATTTGAGCACAGATACGCAGTATTTT
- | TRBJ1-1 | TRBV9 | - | CASSVGGTTMNTEAFF | TGTGCCAGCAGCGTGGGGGGGACAACCATGAACACTGAAGCTTTCTTT
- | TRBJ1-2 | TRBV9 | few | CASSVALGEYGYTF | TGTGCCAGCAGCGTAGCCCTGGGGGAGTATGGCTACACCTTC